These 14 T cell receptor beta chains came from one sample sequenced in a study of cytomegalovirus exposure and HLA in healthy donors. Profiling relied on immunoSEQ multiplex PCR, and the TCRdb table lists in-frame clones only, not all of them. Of approximately 220,000 clones listed, 85% to 90% are singletons. The specimen was PBMCs. The receptors shown here come from a man between 18 and 29 years old in good health and CMV-seronegative.

The sample holds a few counts of this clone. The rearrangement uses TRBV2 and TRBJ2-7; 9 bases fit TRBD1. This CDR3 has 14 residues. The germline V gene encodes CDR1 SNHLY and CDR2 FYNNEI. J was trimmed by 9 bases and V by 6 bases; bases with no gene match: 12. CDR3 nucleotide sequence: TGTGCCAGCAGCAGGGACAGGGAGGGGTCGGGGCAGTACTTC. It translates to CASSRDREGSGQYF.

The rearrangement joins TRBV7-2 to TRBJ2-1; the match to TRBD1 covers 10 bases. The CDR3 runs 14 residues. Germline V lookup: CDR1 SGHTA, CDR2 FQGNSA. V gave up 5 bases and J gave up 8 bases; unmatched junction bases: 6. The CDR3 bases are TGTGCCAGCAGCAGGGACAGGGGAATGGATGAGCAGTTCTTC. Translated, it gives CASSRDRGMDEQFF.

This CDR3 is CASSRPRGGTEAFF. In DNA, the CDR3 is TGTGCCAGCAGCAGGCCCCGGGGGGGTACTGAAGCTTTCTTT. J is TRBJ1-1 and V is TRBV6-5; D may be TRBD1 (5 bases). Germline values: CDR1 MNHEY, CDR2 SVGAGI. Deletions cut 6 bases from V and 5 bases from J, with 16 bases between. The CDR3 has 14 amino acids.

The V and J genes are TRBV7-2 and TRBJ1-5, with a weak D call TRBD1 (6 bases). Deletions cut 2 bases from V and 6 bases from J, with 14 bases between. The V gene's germline CDR1 is SGHTA and CDR2 FQGNSA. This CDR3 has 15 amino acids. This CDR3 reads CASSLIPGQGQPQHF. The CDR3 nucleotides read TGTGCCAGCAGCTTAATACCGGGACAAGGTCAGCCCCAGCATTTT.

This clone was counted between two and nine times. The rearrangement links TRBV6-1 to TRBJ2-7; 9 bases line up with TRBD2. Losses at the gene ends were 8 bases for V and 6 bases for J; bases not matched to a gene: 11. CDR1 and CDR2 from the germline V gene are MNHNS and SASEGT. This CDR3 is built from 14 residues. In DNA, the CDR3 is TGTGCCAGCCGGCCCCTAGCGGGGTGGGGCGAGCAGTACTTC. This codes for CASRPLAGWGEQYF.

The chain is built from TRBV25-1 and TRBJ1-1, with 9 bases aligning to TRBD1. Germline V gene sequence: CDR1 MGHDK, CDR2 SYGVNS. The CDR3 covers 18 residues. V gave up 4 bases and J gave up 0 bases; unmatched junction bases: 12. CDR3 bases: TGTGCCAGCAGTGCCCGGGACAGGGAAAATATCATGAACACTGAAGCTTTCTTT. Translating it yields CASSARDRENIMNTEAFF.

CDR3 residues: CASSSQTVLNQPQHF. The CDR3 DNA reads TGTGCCAGCAGTTCCCAGACAGTCCTCAATCAGCCCCAGCATTTT. The V and J genes are TRBV28 and TRBJ1-5, with D maybe TRBD1 (5 bases). Germline V lookup: CDR1 MDHEN, CDR2 SYDVKM. V lost 4 bases to trimming and J lost 3 bases, with 13 bases between them. The CDR3 loop spans 15 amino acids.

The chain is built from TRBV7-2 and TRBJ1-1; D remains unclear. Germline values: CDR1 SGHTA, CDR2 FQGNSA. The CDR3 extends over 11 amino acids. The V end lost 5 bases, the J end lost 2 bases, and 3 bases lay between the germline ends. The CDR3 is CASSLNTEAFF. The CDR3 region has the DNA TGTGCCAGCAGCCTAAACACTGAAGCTTTCTTT.

Only one count was recorded for this clone. The chain recombines TRBV6-1 with TRBJ2-7; TRBD2 is a possible D gene (7 bases). V lost 0 bases and J lost 7, with 13 bases in between. The CDR3 covers 14 residues. Germline V gene sequence: CDR1 MNHNS, CDR2 SASEGT. CDR3 loop: CASSEAGGPGEQYF. The CDR3 bases are TGTGCCAGCAGTGAAGCGGGGGGGCCGGGGGAGCAGTACTTC.

The chain is built from TRBV10-3 and TRBJ2-5; 8 bases match TRBD2. This CDR3 region has 16 residues. The germline gives CDR1 ENHRY, CDR2 SYGVKD. Trimming took 0 bases from V and 1 from J; bases not matched to a gene: 4. The CDR3 coding sequence is TGTGCCATCAGTGAGTCTCTCCGGGGGGGCCAAGAGACCCAGTACTTC. Translation: CAISESLRGGQETQYF.

This clone was recorded only once. The genes are TRBV5-4 and TRBJ2-3, with TRBD1 as a possible D gene (6 bases). The CDR3 spans 13 residues. Trimming took 3 bases from V and 4 from J, leaving 9 bases between them. CDR1 is SGHNT, CDR2 YYREEE, per germline (reference sequence). CDR3 amino acids: CASSYPGADTQYF. In DNA form, the CDR3 reads TGTGCCAGCAGCTATCCAGGGGCAGATACGCAGTATTTT.

This clone was observed once. V usage is TRBV9 and J usage is TRBJ2-7; D is unresolved. Germline-derived CDR1 and CDR2 are SGDLS and YYNGEE. V shed 0 bases and J shed 2 bases, with 12 bases lying between them. The length of the CDR3 is 15 residues. CDR3 amino acids: CASSVGEVPPYEQYF. The DNA for the CDR3 is TGTGCCAGCAGCGTAGGCGAGGTTCCCCCCTACGAGCAGTACTTC.

J is TRBJ2-5 and V is TRBV27; D is ambiguous. This CDR3 has 12 amino acids. Per the germline V gene, CDR1 is MNHEY and CDR2 is SMNVEV (reference sequence). The V end was cut by 3 bases, the J end by 5 bases, with 7 bases between. The CDR3: CASSFLSETQYF. The CDR3 DNA follows: TGTGCCAGCAGTTTCCTTTCGGAGACCCAGTACTTC.

The chain combines TRBV6-6 with TRBJ1-2; D is unresolved. Trimming cost V 0 bases and J 4 bases, with 9 bases left between them. Germline-derived CDR1 and CDR2 are MNHNY and SVGAGI (reference sequence). The CDR3 is 14 amino acids. Here the CDR3 DNA reads TGTGCCAGCAGTTACTCTACCGGCGGCTATGGCTACACCTTC. Amino acids: CASSYSTGGYGYTF.